The 30 T cell receptor beta chains listed next were all sequenced from one sample in a study of T-cell reconstitution after alpha-beta-depleted transplantation in children. Unique molecular identifiers were incorporated during preparation of the TCRbeta library. Each CDR3 protein is one row after TCRdb ran MiXCR on the PCR reads. The table lists approximately 800,000 distinct CDR3 sequences, less than 20% of them singletons. This sample comprised PBMCs, mostly from graft donor cells, obtained 360 days after TCRalphabeta/CD19-depleted stem cell transplant. Receptors originate from a male patient between 5 and 17 years old who had a stem cell transplant for acute lymphoblastic leukemia, so the T cells may come from the graft donor.

The V call is TRBV7-9, the J call TRBJ2-1; 12 bases map to TRBD2. Trimming took 4 bases from V and 12 from J; bases not matched to a gene: 13. The CDR3 contains 16 residues. Germline loops: CDR1 SEHNR, CDR2 FQNEAQ (reference sequence). The CDR3 loop reads CASSSGLAGTQRAQFF. The CDR3 nucleotides read TGTGCCAGCAGCTCTGGACTAGCGGGAACCCAGAGGGCGCAGTTCTTC.

Only a few counts were recorded for this clonotype. The chain links TRBV2 to TRBJ2-3; 12 bases map to TRBD2. Germline loops: CDR1 SNHLY, CDR2 FYNNEI. The CDR3 contains 15 residues. V trimming: 5 bases; J trimming: 4 bases; junction bases outside the gene matches: 4. CDR3 in amino acids: CASSKLAGGADTQYF. CDR3 coding DNA: TGTGCCAGCAGTAAACTAGCGGGAGGTGCAGATACGCAGTATTTT.

The V and J genes are TRBV20-1 and TRBJ1-5; weak D call: TRBD1 (6 bases). V was pared by 6 bases and J by 1 base, with 19 bases between. Germline V gene data show CDR1 as DFQATT and CDR2 as SNEGSKA (reference sequence). The CDR3 runs to 16 residues. CDR3 protein: CSAAEVWTASNQPQHF. The CDR3 DNA sequence: TGCAGTGCAGCAGAGGTATGGACAGCAAGCAATCAGCCCCAGCATTTT.

Ten or more counts support this clonotype. The chain employs TRBV6-5 and TRBJ1-2; D remains ambiguous. This CDR3 contains 11 residues. The ends were cut back, 6 bases at V and 7 bases at J, with 9 bases in the middle. Germline values: CDR1 MNHEY, CDR2 SVGAGI. CDR3 in amino acids: CASSFPGGYTF. Written as DNA, the CDR3 is TGTGCCAGCAGCTTTCCAGGTGGCTACACCTTC.

J is TRBJ2-7 and V is TRBV29-1; D is unclear. Deletions cut 1 base from V and 4 bases from J, with 11 bases between. Germline loops: CDR1 SQVTM, CDR2 ANQGSEA. The CDR3 sequence is 13 residues long. CDR3 DNA: TGCAGCGTTGAAGGAAAGTTCAGATACGAGCAGTACTTC. Protein sequence: CSVEGKFRYEQYF.

The genes are TRBV7-6 and TRBJ2-5, with 13 nucleotides matching TRBD2. V lost 3 bases to trimming and J lost 5 bases; unmatched junction nucleotides: 6. The CDR3 loop spans 16 amino acids. Germline V gene sequence: CDR1 SGHVS, CDR2 FNYEAQ. CDR3 sequence (DNA): TGTGCCAGCAGCTTCGTGACTAGCGGGAGGCGGGAGACCCAGTACTTC. Its protein product is CASSFVTSGRRETQYF.

This chain uses TRBV12-3 or TRBV12-4 with TRBJ2-2; 7 bases fit TRBD1. Trimming removed 5 bases from V and 7 bases from J; junction bases left unmatched: 4. The CDR3 is 13 amino acids. CDR3 in DNA: TGTGCCAGCAGTGACAGGGCGTACGGGGAGCTGTTTTTT. Translation gives CASSDRAYGELFF.

The gene calls are TRBV9 and TRBJ1-1; TRBD1 agrees at 9 bases. CDR1 and CDR2 (germline): SGDLS, YYNGEE. The CDR3 contains 15 residues. Trimming removed 4 bases from V and 8 bases from J; junction bases left unmatched: 12. CDR3 amino acids: CASSHWTGEWEEAFF. The DNA of the CDR3 is TGTGCCAGCAGCCACTGGACAGGGGAGTGGGAAGAAGCTTTCTTT.

This chain's CDR3 is CASSWTGQHWEKLFF. In DNA, the CDR3 is TGTGCCAGCAGCTGGACAGGGCAACATTGGGAAAAACTGTTTTTT. The V and J genes are TRBV6-1 and TRBJ1-4, with 8 bases aligning to TRBD1. Germline V lookup: CDR1 MNHNS, CDR2 SASEGT. There are 15 residues in the CDR3. V was pared by 6 bases and J by 8 bases, with 11 bases of the junction left unmatched.

This clonotype showed up just a few times. Because the CDR3's place on the DNA is in doubt, the DNA is left out and the CDR3 is given as listed by TCRdb. This chain uses TRBV5-4 with TRBJ2-2. The germline V gene encodes CDR1 SGHNT and CDR2 YYREEE (reference sequence). The CDR3 length equals 15 residues, ends included. This CDR3 is CASSLGRNTGELFFF.

This clonotype was counted at least ten times. This chain connects TRBV5-1 to TRBJ1-1; D uncertain. The CDR3 has 15 amino acids. Trimming removed 0 bases at V and 8 bases at J, with 17 bases between. CDR1 is SGHRS, CDR2 YFSETQ, per germline. CDR3 DNA: TGCGCCAGCAGCTTGGGTCTATCAGAGACAACAGAAGCTTTCTTT. Translated, it gives CASSLGLSETTEAFF.

V and J are TRBV12-3 or TRBV12-4 and TRBJ2-3; 7 nucleotides line up with TRBD1. After removal of 6 bases from V and 4 bases from J, the junction contained 7 bases not matched to a gene. This CDR3 region has 14 residues. CDR3 sequence reads: CASSNQQGPDTQYF. The CDR3 DNA sequence: TGTGCCAGCAGCAATCAACAGGGGCCAGATACGCAGTATTTT.

This clonotype was found many times. The chain carries TRBV4-1 and TRBJ2-1, with D maybe TRBD2 (5 bases). There are 15 residues in the CDR3. Germline CDR1 and CDR2: MGHRA and YSYEKL. Trimming cost V 1 base and J 0 bases, with 7 bases left between them. The CDR3 here is CASSQVTSSYNEQFF. Here the CDR3 DNA reads TGCGCCAGCAGCCAAGTCACTAGCTCCTACAATGAGCAGTTCTTC.

This chain connects TRBV12-3 or TRBV12-4 to TRBJ2-1; perhaps TRBD2 as D (6 bases). The CDR3 has 15 amino acids. The V end lost 5 bases, the J end lost 6 bases, and 17 bases lay between the germline ends. The CDR3 bases are TGTGCCAGCAGTCATATAGCGGTATGGAGCAATGAGCAGTTCTTC. It yields the protein CASSHIAVWSNEQFF.

This clonotype was observed at least ten times. This chain connects TRBV12-3 or TRBV12-4 to TRBJ2-1, with a tentative D call TRBD2 (6 bases). The CDR3 is made up of 17 amino acids. With 1 base removed from V and 0 bases from J, the gap between germline ends came to 13 bases. CDR3 coding DNA: TGTGCCAGCAGTTTAGTTATGACTAGGCCCTCCTACAATGAGCAGTTCTTC. Translating it yields CASSLVMTRPSYNEQFF.

This clonotype was observed a few times. The chain employs TRBV7-2 and TRBJ2-1; 7 nucleotides line up with TRBD2. The CDR3 is 17 residues long. From germline, CDR1 is SGHTA and CDR2 FQGNSA. V dropped 1 base and J dropped 1; count of bases not matched to a gene: 7. As DNA, the CDR3 is TGTGCCAGCAGCTTAGTGGTGGCGGGAGTATCCTACAATGAGCAGTTCTTC. Protein: CASSLVVAGVSYNEQFF.

This clonotype was seen a handful of times. The rearrangement joins TRBV13 to TRBJ2-7, with D possibly TRBD1 on 5 matching bases. V lost 1 base, J lost 0 bases, and 10 bases lay in between. Germline V CDR1 and CDR2: PRHDT, FYEKMQ (reference sequence). The CDR3 is 15 residues long. This chain's CDR3 is CASSLESTGSYEQYF. CDR3 nucleotide sequence: TGTGCCAGCAGCTTAGAGAGTACAGGCTCCTACGAGCAGTACTTC. Drawing the rest from reference TRBV13 and TRBJ2-7, the complete variable domain is AAGVIQSPRHLIKEKRETATLKCYPIPRHDTVYWYQQGPGQDPQFLISFYEKMQSDKGSIPDRFSAQQFSDYHSELNMSSLELGDSALYFCASSLESTGSYEQYFGPGTRLTVT.

The chain carries TRBV12-3 or TRBV12-4 and TRBJ2-2; perhaps TRBD1 as D (6 bases). The CDR3 covers 17 residues. Deletions cut 6 bases from V and 0 bases from J, with 17 bases between. The CDR3 DNA sequence: TGTGCCAGCAGCGCCTTGACAACAGGGCCGAACACCGGGGAGCTGTTTTTT. This gives the protein CASSALTTGPNTGELFF.

V usage is TRBV29-1 and J usage is TRBJ1-1; D remains ambiguous. The CDR3 has 11 amino acids. Trimming removed 5 bases at V and 4 bases at J, with 8 bases between. CDR1 SQVTM and CDR2 ANQGSEA come from the germline V gene. CDR3 region: CSVIPGTEAFF. CDR3 DNA: TGCAGCGTTATACCGGGCACTGAAGCTTTCTTT.

The genes are TRBV9 and TRBJ2-1; D gene unclear. The CDR3 has 15 residues. Germline CDR1 and CDR2: SGDLS and YYNGEE. V was trimmed by 0 bases and J by 6 bases, leaving 13 bases between them. CDR3 nucleotides: TGTGCCAGCAGCGTAGTCACTTCCCGACTCAATGAGCAGTTCTTC. It encodes CASSVVTSRLNEQFF. Supplemented by reference TRBV9 and TRBJ2-1, the full variable domain reads DSGVTQTPKHLITATGQRVTLRCSPRSGDLSVYWYQQSLDQGLQFLIQYYNGEERAKGNILERFSAQQFPDLHSELNLSSLELGDSALYFCASSVVTSRLNEQFFGPGTRLTVL.

J is TRBJ2-3 and V is TRBV12-3 or TRBV12-4, with 13 bases aligning to TRBD2. This CDR3 has 16 amino acids. After removal of 3 bases from V and 6 bases from J, the junction contained 6 bases not matched to a gene. The CDR3 DNA follows: TGTGCCAGCAGTTTTCGGGGACTAGCGGGACGCGATACGCAGTATTTT. Its protein product is CASSFRGLAGRDTQYF.

The genes are TRBV20-1 and TRBJ2-2; the D gene is possibly TRBD2 (5 bases). The CDR3 is 13 amino acids. The V end lost 6 bases, the J end lost 1 base, and 9 bases lay between the germline ends. Germline lookup yields CDR1 DFQATT and CDR2 SNEGSKA (reference sequence). CDR3 residues: CSAGKQNTGELFF. The CDR3 coding sequence is TGCAGTGCCGGGAAGCAGAACACCGGGGAGCTGTTTTTT.

The chain joins TRBV4-1 to TRBJ2-7; D gene uncertain. Trimming left V 5 bases short and J 6 bases short, with 17 bases between. The germline gives CDR1 MGHRA, CDR2 YSYEKL. This CDR3 comprises 14 residues. The CDR3 spells CASSATQAQREQYF. CDR3 nucleotide sequence: TGCGCCAGCAGCGCGACCCAGGCCCAACGCGAGCAGTACTTC.

This clonotype came up a few times. V gene TRBV10-2 combines with J gene TRBJ1-4; tentatively, D is TRBD1 (6 bases). Trimming took 6 bases from V and 0 from J, leaving 14 bases between them. The CDR3 extends over 16 amino acids. CDR1 is WSHSY, CDR2 SAAADI, per germline. Written as DNA, the CDR3 is TGCGCCAGCAGCGCTACAGGGCTCACAACTAATGAAAAACTGTTTTTT. It yields the protein CASSATGLTTNEKLFF.

This rearrangement joins TRBV7-9 to TRBJ2-6; D is unclear. V dropped 3 bases and J dropped 2 bases, with 8 bases sitting between them. CDR1 is SEHNR and CDR2 is FQNEAQ in the germline V gene (reference sequence). The CDR3 runs 15 residues. CDR3 in DNA: TGTGCCAGCAGCTTTCTAGGAACTGGGGCCAACGTCCTGACTTTC. This gives the protein CASSFLGTGANVLTF.

The chain couples TRBV5-1 to TRBJ2-1; D is tentatively TRBD1 or TRBD2 (5 bases each). The V gene's germline CDR1 is SGHRS and CDR2 YFSETQ. Trimming took 4 bases from V and 1 from J, leaving 12 bases between them. The CDR3 contains 15 residues. CDR3 DNA: TGCGCCAGCAGCCCGGGGACCCGATCCTACAATGAGCAGTTCTTC. This sequence encodes CASSPGTRSYNEQFF.

The sample holds a few counts of this clonotype. V gene TRBV5-1 combines with J gene TRBJ2-3, with TRBD2 matching 9 bases. Trimming took 4 bases from V and 2 from J; bases not matched to a gene: 11. Germline loops: CDR1 SGHRS, CDR2 YFSETQ. The CDR3 loop spans 17 amino acids. The CDR3 DNA follows: TGCGCCAGCAGCAGACCAGAACTAGCGGGTAACACAGATACGCAGTATTTT. Its translation is CASSRPELAGNTDTQYF. The full variable domain, in which reference TRBV5-1 and TRBJ2-3 provide the parts outside the CDR3, is KAGVTQTPRYLIKTRGQQVTLSCSPISGHRSVSWYQQTPGQGLQFLFEYFSETQRNKGNFPGRFSGRQFSNSRSEMNVSTLELGDSALYLCASSRPELAGNTDTQYFGPGTRLTVL.

This clonotype has more than one count but fewer than ten. The genes are TRBV12-3 or TRBV12-4 and TRBJ2-3, with 11 bases matching TRBD2. J was trimmed by 1 base and V by 4 bases; bases with no gene match: 7. The length of the CDR3 is 17 residues. The CDR3 bases are TGTGCCAGCAGTTCCAGTGGACTAGCGGGCCGCACAGATACGCAGTATTTT. Translating gives CASSSSGLAGRTDTQYF.

The chain joins TRBV2 to TRBJ2-1, with D possibly being TRBD1 (6 bases). The CDR3 length is 13 residues. Trimming shortened V by 9 bases and J by 6 bases, and 15 bases separated the two germline ends. Germline values: CDR1 SNHLY, CDR2 FYNNEI. The CDR3 spells CASGRLRGNEQFF. CDR3 bases: TGTGCCAGTGGCAGGCTCAGGGGCAATGAGCAGTTCTTC.

This clonotype came up once. This sequence joins TRBV24-1 and TRBJ2-1, with 11 bases lining up with TRBD2. There are 18 residues in the CDR3. V gave up 8 bases and J gave up 1 base; unmatched junction bases: 12. Germline V gene lookup returns CDR1 KGHDR and CDR2 SFDVKD. CDR3 coding DNA: TGTGCCACCACCCGAGGGGGACTAGCGGCCAGGTCCTACAATGAGCAGTTCTTC. Translated, it gives CATTRGGLAARSYNEQFF.